A single sample gave rise to the 7 T cell receptor beta chains below, sequenced in a study of blood T cell repertoires in COVID-19. Sequenced by immunoSEQ multiplex PCR; TCRdb stores in-frame clones only, minus some. The sample consists of around 250,000 clones, roughly 85% of them appearing once. The sample consisted of peripheral blood. The receptor set was obtained from a man aged 45-60 years with active or convalescent COVID-19.

J is TRBJ1-4 and V is TRBV25-1, with 7 bases matching TRBD1. CDR1 is MGHDK and CDR2 is SYGVNS in the germline V gene. V trimming: 7 bases; J trimming: 5 bases; junction bases outside the gene matches: 13. The CDR3 has 16 amino acids. In DNA, the CDR3 is TGTGCCAGCACCTCCGAACAGGGGCGGGGAAATGAAAAACTGTTTTTT. This gives the protein CASTSEQGRGNEKLFF.

The CDR3 coding sequence is TGTGCCAGCAGCTTGGCCCGGGGGAGCTACAATGAGCAGTTCTTC. Protein product: CASSLARGSYNEQFF. The chain couples TRBV5-6 to TRBJ2-1, with D possibly TRBD2 on 6 matching bases. CDR3 length: 15 residues. The germline V and J ends were trimmed by 0 bases and 3 bases, with 10 bases remaining between them. CDR1 SGHDT and CDR2 YYEEEE come from the germline V gene.

J is TRBJ2-1 and V is TRBV29-1, with 9 nucleotides matching TRBD2. This CDR3 comprises 20 residues. After removal of 5 bases from V and 0 bases from J, the junction contained 20 bases not matched to a gene. The germline V gene has CDR1 SQVTM and CDR2 ANQGSEA. CDR3 region: CSVSGGVAGVVMVSYNEQFF. CDR3 DNA: TGCAGCGTTTCCGGGGGCGTAGCGGGAGTAGTGATGGTCTCCTACAATGAGCAGTTCTTC.

The gene calls are TRBV19 and TRBJ2-3; TRBD2 is a possible D gene (5 bases). The germline V gene encodes CDR1 LNHDA and CDR2 SQIVND (reference sequence). V lost 7 bases, J lost 0 bases, and 11 bases lay in between. This CDR3 has 14 amino acids. The CDR3 region is CASNRDPSTDTQYF. The DNA for the CDR3 is TGTGCCAGTAATCGGGATCCGAGCACAGATACGCAGTATTTT.

This chain links TRBV5-1 with TRBJ2-2, with 7 bases that match TRBD1. The CDR3 spans 16 residues. CDR1 and CDR2 (germline): SGHRS, YFSETQ. J was trimmed by 1 base and V by 4 bases; bases with no gene match: 7. The CDR3 region is CASSHLRTGNTGELFF. CDR3 DNA: TGCGCCAGCAGCCATCTAAGGACAGGGAACACCGGGGAGCTGTTTTTT.

The chain uses TRBV18 and TRBJ1-1; 12 bases are shared with TRBD1. The CDR3 totals 17 residues. V trimming: 4 bases; J trimming: 4 bases; junction bases outside the gene matches: 10. Germline V gene data show CDR1 as KGHSH and CDR2 as LQKENI. The CDR3 is CASSRSRDRGLGTEAFF. In nucleotides, the CDR3 is TGTGCCAGCTCACGGAGTAGGGACAGGGGGCTAGGCACTGAAGCTTTCTTT.

This clone was seen a handful of times. This chain joins TRBV28 and TRBJ2-1; D gene uncertain. Germline CDR1 MDHEN, CDR2 SYDVKM. V was clipped by 5 bases and J by 5 bases, with 19 bases between them. CDR3 length equals 16 residues. The CDR3 coding sequence is TGTGCCAGCAGTACCCGACCCGGAGAGCCCAACAATGAGCAGTTCTTC. It codes for CASSTRPGEPNNEQFF.